This paragraph covers one T cell receptor (beta chain) sequence. The sample is drawn from a study of CD8 T cells in Susac syndrome. The RNA input was about 0.5 to 1 ug, and it was reverse transcribed with random hexamers. The amplification used immunoSEQ multiplex PCR on TCR beta CDR3; it spanned 54 Vbeta and 13 Jbeta. Via MiXCR, TCRdb re-called the immunoSEQ multiplex PCR reads, giving one row per CDR3 protein. This sample carries some 450,000 distinct CDR3 sequences, approximately 85% of them seen once, and the ten largest clones take more than 0.09%. The CDR3 totals 14 residues. Germline V gene sequence: CDR1 SQVTM, CDR2 ANQGSEA. V was clipped by 0 bases and J by 2 bases, with 10 bases between them. From blood CD8+ and CD4+ T cells, TCR beta sequences were generated. The multiple sclerosis controls, all treatment-naive patients, had relapsing-remitting disease that was stable or active. Negative isolation yielded the CD8+ and CD4+ T cells, while FACS enriched the TEMRA cells.

V and J are TRBV29-1 and TRBJ1-1; no clear D gene. The receptor was derived from a human donor with multiple sclerosis. What was sequenced was CD8+ T cells from PBMCs. This CDR3 is CSVEDLSYNTEAFF. In DNA form, the CDR3 reads TGCAGCGTTGAAGATCTTAGCTATAACACTGAAGCTTTCTTT.